This T cell receptor beta chain was profiled in a study of monozygotic twins with inflammatory bowel disease. TCRdb re-called the 5' RACE reads and gives one entry per CDR3 protein, without DNA. The sample table sets out 350,000 to 550,000 distinct CDR3 sequences. Germline loops: CDR1 SQVTM, CDR2 ANQGSEA. This CDR3 comprises 17 residues. Material for sequencing was blood. The TCR was taken from a human donor with ulcerative colitis or Crohn's disease, or a healthy co-twin of an affected twin (not recorded which). The chain uses TRBV29-1 and TRBJ2-1; TCRdb names TRBD2, which stays unverified in the absence of DNA. CDR3 protein: CSARTSGRATAYNEQFF.